The rows below give T cell receptor beta chains drawn from one sample of a study of T-cell memory formation after mild COVID-19. MiXCR, run by TCRdb on the 5' RACE reads, gives a single entry per CDR3 protein. The sample includes about 240,000 distinct CDR3 sequences, roughly a tenth of them seen just once. Sequencing was carried out using PBMCs or a T cell subset sorted from them (not recorded which). These receptors were taken from a man between 18 and 35 years old who had mild COVID-19 (a few samples of this study predate the infection). Cell type and time point are not known. CDR3s include the opening cysteine and the closing phenylalanine or tryptophan. A D gene is named only where the DNA matches it firmly. Clone size appears in some rows only: once, few, many, or a class for an expanded clone.

D	V	size	J	CDR3	DNA
NA	TRBV4-3	few	TRBJ2-7	CASSQDPTRAYSYEQYF	TGCGCCAGCAGCCAAGATCCCACCAGGGCCTACTCCTACGAGCAGTACTTC
NA	TRBV5-1	NA	TRBJ1-6	CASSLTSAVGFSPLHF	TGCGCCAGCAGCTTGACGTCGGCAGTAGGTTTTTCACCCCTCCACTTT
NA	TRBV6-5	NA	TRBJ2-1	CASSYSAGNNEQFF	TGTGCCAGCAGTTACTCGGCAGGAAACAATGAGCAGTTCTTC
TRBD1	TRBV12-3/TRBV12-4	few	TRBJ1-2	CASSPTQGAGGYTF	TGTGCCAGCAGCCCAACCCAGGGGGCTGGTGGCTACACCTTC
NA	TRBV4-2	few	TRBJ2-5	CASSPRVSGGETQYF	TGTGCCAGCAGCCCAAGGGTATCAGGGGGGGAGACCCAGTACTTC
NA	TRBV27	NA	TRBJ2-1	CASREIGGGSDEQFF	TGTGCCAGCAGGGAAATAGGGGGGGGCTCGGATGAGCAGTTCTTC
TRBD1	TRBV12-3/TRBV12-4	NA	TRBJ1-1	CASRFITGGNTEAFF	TGTGCCAGCAGATTTATAACAGGGGGAAACACTGAAGCTTTCTTT
TRBD1	TRBV20-1	NA	TRBJ1-1	CSASLRDRGKGFF	TGCAGTGCTAGCCTTCGGGACAGGGGAAAGGGTTTCTTT
NA	TRBV7-2	few	TRBJ1-6	CASESEPLTTSPLHF	TGTGCCAGCGAATCCGAACCCCTTACAACCTCACCCCTCCACTTT
TRBD1	TRBV20-1	NA	TRBJ1-2	CSAGDRVYGYTF	TGCAGTGCCGGTGACAGGGTCTATGGCTACACCTTC
NA	TRBV5-1	NA	TRBJ2-3	CASSPGVAGDTQYF	TGCGCCAGCAGCCCTGGGGTAGCCGGAGATACGCAGTATTTT
NA	TRBV6-1	few	TRBJ2-7	CASSVSGDYEQYF	TGTGCCAGCAGTGTATCCGGGGATTACGAGCAGTACTTC
NA	TRBV5-6	few	TRBJ2-2	CASSRWIGELFF	TGTGCCAGCTCCCGGTGGATCGGGGAGCTGTTTTTT
NA	TRBV20-1	few	TRBJ1-1	CSARDSGGTEAFF	TGCAGTGCTAGAGACTCGGGGGGCACTGAAGCTTTCTTT
TRBD1	TRBV7-2	NA	TRBJ1-4	CASSPDRANEKLFF	TGTGCCAGCAGCCCAGACAGGGCTAATGAAAAACTGTTTTTT
NA	TRBV4-1	few	TRBJ1-1	CASSQNREGITEAFF	TGCGCCAGCAGCCAGAACAGGGAGGGGATAACTGAAGCTTTCTTT
NA	TRBV3-1	few	TRBJ1-2	CASSQVARNGYTF	TGTGCCAGCAGCCAAGTAGCCAGGAATGGCTACACCTTC
TRBD1	TRBV12-3/TRBV12-4	few	TRBJ1-4	CASRTGVGEKLFF	TGTGCCAGCAGGACAGGGGTTGGGGAAAAACTGTTTTTT
NA	TRBV19	few	TRBJ1-2	CASSPGDVTPGYTF	TGTGCCAGTAGTCCTGGGGACGTGACGCCGGGCTACACCTTC
NA	TRBV15	few	TRBJ1-5	CATSRNSNQPQHF	TGTGCCACCAGCAGGAATAGCAATCAGCCCCAGCATTTT
TRBD1	TRBV12-3/TRBV12-4	many	TRBJ1-1	CASSPGDRALNTEAFF	TGTGCCAGCAGCCCCGGGGACAGGGCTTTGAACACTGAAGCTTTCTTT
NA	TRBV11-2	few	TRBJ1-2	CASSLYKSAGYGYTF	TGTGCCAGCAGCTTATACAAGAGCGCAGGGTATGGCTACACCTTC
NA	TRBV12-3/TRBV12-4	NA	TRBJ1-3	CASSLTSSGNTIYF	TGTGCCAGCTCCTTGACCAGTTCTGGAAACACCATATATTTT
NA	TRBV12-3/TRBV12-4	NA	TRBJ1-3	CASRRNTIYF	TGTGCCAGCAGGCGTAACACCATATATTTT
NA	TRBV6-2/TRBV6-3	many	TRBJ2-3	CASSYSGGGDTQYF	TGTGCCAGCAGTTACTCCGGGGGAGGAGATACGCAGTATTTT
TRBD1	TRBV27	few	TRBJ1-3	CASRKGGGNTIYF	TGTGCCAGTCGGAAAGGGGGCGGAAACACCATATATTTT
NA	TRBV4-3	few	TRBJ2-6	CASSQESPSGANVLTF	TGCGCCAGCAGCCAAGAAAGTCCCTCTGGGGCCAACGTCCTGACTTTC